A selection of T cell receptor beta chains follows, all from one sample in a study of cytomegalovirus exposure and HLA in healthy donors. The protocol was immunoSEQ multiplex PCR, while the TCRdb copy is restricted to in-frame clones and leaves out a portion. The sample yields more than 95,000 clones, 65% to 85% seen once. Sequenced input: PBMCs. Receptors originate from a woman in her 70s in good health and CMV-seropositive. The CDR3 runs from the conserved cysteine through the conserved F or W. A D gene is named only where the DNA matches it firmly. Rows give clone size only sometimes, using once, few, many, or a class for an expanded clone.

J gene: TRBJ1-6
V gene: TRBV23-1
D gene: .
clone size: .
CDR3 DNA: TGCGCCAGCACATCGCGGGATTCACCCCTCCACTTT
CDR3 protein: CASTSRDSPLHF

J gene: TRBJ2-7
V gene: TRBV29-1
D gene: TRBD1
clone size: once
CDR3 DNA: TGCAGCGTCCGACGGACAGGGTCAAGAGACGAGCAGTACTTC
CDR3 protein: CSVRRTGSRDEQYF

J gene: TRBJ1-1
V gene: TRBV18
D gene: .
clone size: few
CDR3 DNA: TGTGCCAGCTCGCGGACATCTATTGGCACTGAAGCTTTCTTT
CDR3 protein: CASSRTSIGTEAFF

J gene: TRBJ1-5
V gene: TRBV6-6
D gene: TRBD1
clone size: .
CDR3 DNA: TGTGCCAGCAGTTACTGGACAGGACTTAGCAATCAGCCCCAGCATTTT
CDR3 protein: CASSYWTGLSNQPQHF

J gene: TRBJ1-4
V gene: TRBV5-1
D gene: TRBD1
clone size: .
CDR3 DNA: TGCGCCAGCAGCTTGACCTTCCGGGACAGAAAACTGTTTTTT
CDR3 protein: CASSLTFRDRKLFF

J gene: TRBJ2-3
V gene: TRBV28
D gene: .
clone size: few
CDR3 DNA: TGTGCCAGCACTGGAGAAACAGATACGCAGTATTTT
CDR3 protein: CASTGETDTQYF

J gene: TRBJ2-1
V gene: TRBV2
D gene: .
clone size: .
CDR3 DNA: TGTGCCAGCAGTGAAATAGGGGGCAATGAGCAGTTCTTC
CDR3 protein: CASSEIGGNEQFF

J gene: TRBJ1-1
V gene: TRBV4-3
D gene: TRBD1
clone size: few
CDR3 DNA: TGCGCCAGCAGCCAAGGGGCAGGGGGATGGGACACTGAAGCTTTCTTT
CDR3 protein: CASSQGAGGWDTEAFF

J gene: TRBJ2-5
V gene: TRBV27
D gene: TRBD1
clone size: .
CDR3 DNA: TGTGCCAGCAGATGGGGCGGGACAGGGGGAGAGACCCAGTACTTC
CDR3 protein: CASRWGGTGGETQYF

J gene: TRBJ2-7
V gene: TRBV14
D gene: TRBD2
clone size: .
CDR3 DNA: TGTGCCAGCAGCCAAGGCGGACTAGCGTACTCCTACGAGCAGTACTTC
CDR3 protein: CASSQGGLAYSYEQYF

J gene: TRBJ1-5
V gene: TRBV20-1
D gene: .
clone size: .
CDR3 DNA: TGCAGTGCTAGGCAGGGTCAGCCCCAGCATTTT
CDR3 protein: CSARQGQPQHF

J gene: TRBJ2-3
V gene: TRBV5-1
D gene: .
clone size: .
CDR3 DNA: TGCGCCAGCAGCTTGGACCTAGAAAGATCAGATACGCAGTATTTT
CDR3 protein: CASSLDLERSDTQYF

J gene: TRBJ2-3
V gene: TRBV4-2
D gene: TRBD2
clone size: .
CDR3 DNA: TGTGCCAGCAGCCCCGGCCTGGGGACTAGCGGGGGGGGCACAGATACGCAGTATTTT
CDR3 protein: CASSPGLGTSGGGTDTQYF

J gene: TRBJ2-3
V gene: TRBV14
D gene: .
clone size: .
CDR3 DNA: TGTGCCAGCAGCCAGGGGCTAGCAGATACGCAGTATTTT
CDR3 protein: CASSQGLADTQYF

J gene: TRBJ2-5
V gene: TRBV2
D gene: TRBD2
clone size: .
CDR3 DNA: TGTGCCAGCATTGGCGGGGGGTACCAAGAGACCCAGTACTTC
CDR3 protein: CASIGGGYQETQYF

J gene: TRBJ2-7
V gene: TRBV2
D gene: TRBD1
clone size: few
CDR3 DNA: TGTGCCAGCAAAACCGGGACAGTGGGTTACGAGCAGTACTTC
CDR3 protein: CASKTGTVGYEQYF

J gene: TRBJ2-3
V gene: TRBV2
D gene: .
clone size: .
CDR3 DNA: TGTGCCAGCAGCTTTACAGGAACAGATACGCAGTATTTT
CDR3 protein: CASSFTGTDTQYF

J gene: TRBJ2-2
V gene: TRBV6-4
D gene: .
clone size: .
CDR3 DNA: TGTGCCAGCGGTGACCGGCCAGGGAACACCGGGGAGCTGTTTTTT
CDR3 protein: CASGDRPGNTGELFF

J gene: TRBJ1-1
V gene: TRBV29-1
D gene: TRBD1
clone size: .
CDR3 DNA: TGCAGCGCCCGGGACAGGGCAAACACTGAAGCTTTCTTT
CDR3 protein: CSARDRANTEAFF

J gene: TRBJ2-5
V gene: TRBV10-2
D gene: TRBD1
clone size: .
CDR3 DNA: TGCGCCAGCAGGAAGGGAAGGGACAGGGTGGAGACCCAGTACTTC
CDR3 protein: CASRKGRDRVETQYF

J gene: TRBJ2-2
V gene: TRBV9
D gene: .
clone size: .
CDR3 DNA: TGTGCCAGCAGCACCCCGGCCGGGGAGCTGTTTTTT
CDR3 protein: CASSTPAGELFF

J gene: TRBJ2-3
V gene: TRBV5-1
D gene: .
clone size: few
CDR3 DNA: TGCGCCAGCAGCTCGGGGGTCGGCACAGATACGCAGTATTTT
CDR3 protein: CASSSGVGTDTQYF

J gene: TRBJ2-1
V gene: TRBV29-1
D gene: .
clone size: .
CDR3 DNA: TGCAGCGTTCGTCAAAGGGGGGGGTACAATGAGCAGTTCTTC
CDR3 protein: CSVRQRGGYNEQFF

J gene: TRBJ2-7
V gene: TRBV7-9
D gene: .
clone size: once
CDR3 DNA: TGTGCCAGCAGCTTAAGCCGGGGATCCCTTTCCTACGAGCAGTACTTC
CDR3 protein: CASSLSRGSLSYEQYF

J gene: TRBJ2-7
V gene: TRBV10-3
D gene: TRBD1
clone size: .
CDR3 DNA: TGTGCCATCAGTGCCGACAGGGGGATCTCCTACGAGCAGTACTTC
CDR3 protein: CAISADRGISYEQYF

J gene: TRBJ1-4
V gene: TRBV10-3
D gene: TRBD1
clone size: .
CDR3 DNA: TGTGCCATCAGTCCCGGGACAGGGAGTGAAAAACTGTTTTTT
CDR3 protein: CAISPGTGSEKLFF

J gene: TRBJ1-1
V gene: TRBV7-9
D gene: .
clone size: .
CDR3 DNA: TGTGCCAGCAGCATACAGGGAAGTGGTGCCACTGAAGCTTTCTTT
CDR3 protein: CASSIQGSGATEAFF

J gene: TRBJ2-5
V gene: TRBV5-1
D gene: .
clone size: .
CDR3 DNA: TGCGCCAGCAGAGAAACGGGAAGACTCCAAGAGACCCAGTACTTC
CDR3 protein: CASRETGRLQETQYF

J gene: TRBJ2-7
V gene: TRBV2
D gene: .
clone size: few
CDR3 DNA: TGTGCCAGCAACCAACGGGGGAGCGAGCAGTACTTC
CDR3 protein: CASNQRGSEQYF

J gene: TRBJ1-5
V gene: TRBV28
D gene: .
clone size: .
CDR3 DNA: TGTGCCAGCAGGGGGGCGGTAAGCAATCAGCCCCAGCATTTT
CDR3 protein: CASRGAVSNQPQHF

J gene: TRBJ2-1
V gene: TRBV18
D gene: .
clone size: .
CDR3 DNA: TGTGCCAGCTCACCACGAGAGGGATTGGGTGAGCAGTTCTTC
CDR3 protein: CASSPREGLGEQFF

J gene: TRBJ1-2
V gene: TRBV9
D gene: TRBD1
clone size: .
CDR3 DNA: TGTGCCAGCAAGCCGGGACAGGGGCAGGATGGCTACACCTTC
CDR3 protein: CASKPGQGQDGYTF

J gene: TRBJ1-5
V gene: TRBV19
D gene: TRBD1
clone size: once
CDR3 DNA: TGTGCCAGTAGTTCACAGGGGGCGATTCAGCCCCAGCATTTT
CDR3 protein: CASSSQGAIQPQHF

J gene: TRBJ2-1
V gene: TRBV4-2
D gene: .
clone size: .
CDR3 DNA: TGTGCCAGCAGCCAAGACCCAGGGGCGCAGCAGTTCTTC
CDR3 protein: CASSQDPGAQQFF

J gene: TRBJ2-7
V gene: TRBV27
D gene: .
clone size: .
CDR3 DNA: TGTGCCAGCAGTTTAGGGAGGACACTCGCTTACGAGCAGTACTTC
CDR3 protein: CASSLGRTLAYEQYF

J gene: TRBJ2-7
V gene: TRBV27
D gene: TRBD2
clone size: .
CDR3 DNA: TGTGCCAGCAGCTTTATAAGTAGCGGGAACCACGAGCAGTACTTC
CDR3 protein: CASSFISSGNHEQYF